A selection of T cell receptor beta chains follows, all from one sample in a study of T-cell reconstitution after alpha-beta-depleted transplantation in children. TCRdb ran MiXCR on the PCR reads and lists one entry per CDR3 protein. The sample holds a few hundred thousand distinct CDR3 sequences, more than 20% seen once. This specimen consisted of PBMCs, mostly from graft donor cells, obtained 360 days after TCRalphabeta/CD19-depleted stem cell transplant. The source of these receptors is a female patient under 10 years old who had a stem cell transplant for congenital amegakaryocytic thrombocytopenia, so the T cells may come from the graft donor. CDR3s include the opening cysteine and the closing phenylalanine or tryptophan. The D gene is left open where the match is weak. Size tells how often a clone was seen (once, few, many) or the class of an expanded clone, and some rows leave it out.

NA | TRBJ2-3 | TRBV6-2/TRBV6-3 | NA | TGTGCCAGCAGTTACTTCCGAATCCGAACAGATACGCAGTATTTT | CASSYFRIRTDTQYF
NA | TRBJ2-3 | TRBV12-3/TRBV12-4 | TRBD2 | TGTGCCAGCAGTTTAGTTGGTTGGGGACTAGCGGGCCTCCGCACAGATACGCAGTATTTT | CASSLVGWGLAGLRTDTQYF
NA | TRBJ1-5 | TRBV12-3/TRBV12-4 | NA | TGTGCCAGCAGTTTTAGACGCGATCAGCCCCAGCATTTT | CASSFRRDQPQHF
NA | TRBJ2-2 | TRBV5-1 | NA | TGCGCCAGCAGCTTGGATGCGGGCACCGGGGAGCTGTTTTTT | CASSLDAGTGELFF
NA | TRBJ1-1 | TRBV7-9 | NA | TGTGCCAGCAGCTTAGAGATGAACACTGAAGCTTTCTTT | CASSLEMNTEAFF
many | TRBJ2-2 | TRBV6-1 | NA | TGTGCCACGACAAGACTAGTCCTGAACACCGGGGAGCTGTTTTTT | CATTRLVLNTGELFF
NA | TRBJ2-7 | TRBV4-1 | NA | TGCGCCAGCAGCCAAGTCACAGGGCCCTACGAGCAGTACTTC | CASSQVTGPYEQYF
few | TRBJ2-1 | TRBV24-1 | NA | TGTGCCACCAGTGACCCCACCAATGAGCAGTTCTTC | CATSDPTNEQFF
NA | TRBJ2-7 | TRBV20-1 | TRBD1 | TGCAGTGCTAGTATCGGGACAGGGTTCAACGAGCAGTACTTC | CSASIGTGFNEQYF
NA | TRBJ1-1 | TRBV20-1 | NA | TGCAGTGGACTGAAGACTGCAACTGAAGCTTTCTTT | CSGLKTATEAFF
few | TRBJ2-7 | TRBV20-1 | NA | TGCAGTGCTAGCCGTCGAGCTTTCTACGAGCAGTACTTC | CSASRRAFYEQYF
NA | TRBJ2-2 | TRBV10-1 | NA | TGCGCCGTCAGGGCGTCCGGGGAGCTGTTTTTT | CAVRASGELFF
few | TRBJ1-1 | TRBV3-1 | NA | TGTGCCAGCAGCCAAGATCTTGGGCAATTGAACACTGAAGCTTTCTTT | CASSQDLGQLNTEAFF
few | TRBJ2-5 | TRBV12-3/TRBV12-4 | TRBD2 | TGTGCCAGCAGCCTGGGGACTAGCGGGAGAAACCAAGAGACCCAGTACTTC | CASSLGTSGRNQETQYF
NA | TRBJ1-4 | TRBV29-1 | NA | TGCAGCGTGGGACTTAATGAAAAACTGTTTTTT | CSVGLNEKLFF
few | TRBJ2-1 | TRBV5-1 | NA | TGCGCCAGCAGCTTGGCCACAGCCTTCGACAATGAGCAGTTCTTC | CASSLATAFDNEQFF
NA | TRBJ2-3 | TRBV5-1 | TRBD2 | TGCGCCAGCTCTACTAGCGGGGTGATAGATACGCAGTATTTT | CASSTSGVIDTQYF